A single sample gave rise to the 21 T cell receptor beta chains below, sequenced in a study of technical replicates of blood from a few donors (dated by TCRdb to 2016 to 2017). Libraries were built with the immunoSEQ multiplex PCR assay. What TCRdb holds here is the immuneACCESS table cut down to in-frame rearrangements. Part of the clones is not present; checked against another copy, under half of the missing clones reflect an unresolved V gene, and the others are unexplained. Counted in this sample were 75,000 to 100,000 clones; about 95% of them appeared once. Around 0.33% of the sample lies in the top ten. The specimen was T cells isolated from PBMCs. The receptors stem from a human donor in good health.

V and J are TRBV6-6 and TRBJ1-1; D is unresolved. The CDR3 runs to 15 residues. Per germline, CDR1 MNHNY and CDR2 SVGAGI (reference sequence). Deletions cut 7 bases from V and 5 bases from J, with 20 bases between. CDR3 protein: CASTWASDRWTEAFF. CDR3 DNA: TGTGCCAGCACTTGGGCCTCTGACCGATGGACTGAAGCTTTCTTT.

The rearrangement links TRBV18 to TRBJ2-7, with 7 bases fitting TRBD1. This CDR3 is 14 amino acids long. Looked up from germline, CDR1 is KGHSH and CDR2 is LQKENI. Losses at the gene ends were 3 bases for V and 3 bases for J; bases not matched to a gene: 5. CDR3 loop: CASSPTDRIYEQYF. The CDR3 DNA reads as TGTGCCAGCTCACCCACGGACAGGATCTACGAGCAGTACTTC.

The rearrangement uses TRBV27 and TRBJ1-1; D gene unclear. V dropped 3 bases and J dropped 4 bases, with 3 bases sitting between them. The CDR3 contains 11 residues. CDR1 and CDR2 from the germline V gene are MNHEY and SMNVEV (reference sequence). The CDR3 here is CASSFGTEAFF. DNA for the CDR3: TGTGCCAGCAGTTTCGGCACTGAAGCTTTCTTT.

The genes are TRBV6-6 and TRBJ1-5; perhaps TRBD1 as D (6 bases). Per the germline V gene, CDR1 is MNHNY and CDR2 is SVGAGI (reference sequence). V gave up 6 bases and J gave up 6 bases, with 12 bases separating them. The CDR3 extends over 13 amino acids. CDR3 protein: CASRPRDTQPQHF. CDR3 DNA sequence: TGTGCCAGCAGGCCCAGGGACACTCAGCCCCAGCATTTT.

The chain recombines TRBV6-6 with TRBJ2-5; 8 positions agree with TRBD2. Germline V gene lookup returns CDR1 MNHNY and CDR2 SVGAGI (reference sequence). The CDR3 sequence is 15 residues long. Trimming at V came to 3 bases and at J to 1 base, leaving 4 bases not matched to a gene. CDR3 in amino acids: CASSYTSGSQETQYF. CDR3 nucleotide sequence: TGTGCCAGCAGTTATACGAGCGGGAGCCAAGAGACCCAGTACTTC.

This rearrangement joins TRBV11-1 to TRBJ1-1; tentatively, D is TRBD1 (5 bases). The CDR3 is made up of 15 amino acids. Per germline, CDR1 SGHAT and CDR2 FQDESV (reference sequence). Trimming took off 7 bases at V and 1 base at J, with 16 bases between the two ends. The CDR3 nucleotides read TGTGCCAGCACCTCCTTTAGGGGCCCGAACACTGAAGCTTTCTTT. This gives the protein CASTSFRGPNTEAFF.

As DNA, the CDR3 is TGTGCCAGCAGCTTAGGCGGGAGAGGGATTGATACGCAGTATTTT. Protein sequence: CASSLGGRGIDTQYF. The V and J genes are TRBV11-2 and TRBJ2-3; TRBD2 matches 7 bases. Per germline, CDR1 SGHAT and CDR2 FQNNGV. The CDR3 runs to 15 residues. V trimming: 1 base; J trimming: 6 bases; junction bases outside the gene matches: 7.

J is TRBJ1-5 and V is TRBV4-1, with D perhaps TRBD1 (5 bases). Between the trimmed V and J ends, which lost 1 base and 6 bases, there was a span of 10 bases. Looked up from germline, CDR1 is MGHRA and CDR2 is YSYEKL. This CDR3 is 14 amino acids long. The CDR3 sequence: CASSQGSGLQPQHF. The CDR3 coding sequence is TGCGCCAGCAGCCAAGGGTCAGGGCTTCAGCCCCAGCATTTT.

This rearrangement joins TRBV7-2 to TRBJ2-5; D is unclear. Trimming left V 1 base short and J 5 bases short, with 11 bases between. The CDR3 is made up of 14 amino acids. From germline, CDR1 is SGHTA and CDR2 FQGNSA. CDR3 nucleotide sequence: TGTGCCAGCAGCTTAGGCGCCTGGGCGGAGACCCAGTACTTC. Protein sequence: CASSLGAWAETQYF. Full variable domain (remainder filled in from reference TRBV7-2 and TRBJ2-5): GAGVSQSPSNKVTEKGKDVELRCDPISGHTALYWYRQSLGQGLEFLIYFQGNSAPDKSGLPSDRFSAERTGGSVSTLTIQRTQQEDSAVYLCASSLGAWAETQYFGPGTRLLVL.

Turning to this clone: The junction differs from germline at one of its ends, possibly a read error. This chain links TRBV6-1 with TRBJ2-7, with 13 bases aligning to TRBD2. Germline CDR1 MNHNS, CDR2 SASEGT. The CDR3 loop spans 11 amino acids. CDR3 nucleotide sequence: TGTGCCAGCAGTGATAGGACTAGCGGGAGTTTC. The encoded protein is CASSDRTSGSF.

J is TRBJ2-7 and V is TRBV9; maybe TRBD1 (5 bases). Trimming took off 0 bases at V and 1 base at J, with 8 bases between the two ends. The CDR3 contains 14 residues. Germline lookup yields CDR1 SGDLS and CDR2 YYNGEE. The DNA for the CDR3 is TGTGCCAGCAGCGTAGGACAGCTTTCCTACGAGCAGTACTTC. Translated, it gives CASSVGQLSYEQYF.

CDR3 sequence reads: CASSGRKEGALNEKLFF. Here the CDR3 DNA reads TGTGCCAGCAGCGGCCGCAAAGAGGGGGCCTTAAATGAAAAACTGTTTTTT. The rearrangement joins TRBV5-4 to TRBJ1-4, with 7 bases aligning to TRBD1. This CDR3 has 17 amino acids. Germline V CDR1 and CDR2: SGHNT, YYREEE (reference sequence). V was pared by 4 bases and J by 5 bases, with 14 bases of the junction left unmatched.

CDR3 sequence reads: CASVWTGNNQPQHF. The CDR3 DNA reads as TGTGCCAGCGTCTGGACAGGGAACAATCAGCCCCAGCATTTT. The J gene is TRBJ1-5, the V gene TRBV6-1; 8 positions agree with TRBD1. This CDR3 has 14 amino acids. V dropped 8 bases and J dropped 3; count of bases not matched to a gene: 6. CDR1 is MNHNS and CDR2 is SASEGT in the germline V gene.

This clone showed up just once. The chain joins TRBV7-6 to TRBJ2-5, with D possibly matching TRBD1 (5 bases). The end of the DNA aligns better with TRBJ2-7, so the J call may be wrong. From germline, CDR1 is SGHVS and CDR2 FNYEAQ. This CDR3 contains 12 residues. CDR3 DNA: TGTGCCAGCAGCTTAAGGGGCTACGAGCAGTACTTC. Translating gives CASSLRGYEQYF.

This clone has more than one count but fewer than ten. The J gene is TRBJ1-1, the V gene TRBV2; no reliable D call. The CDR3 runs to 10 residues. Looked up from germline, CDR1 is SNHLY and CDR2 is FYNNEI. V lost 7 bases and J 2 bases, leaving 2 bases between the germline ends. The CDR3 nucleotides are TGTGCCAGCACTAACACTGAAGCTTTCTTT. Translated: CASTNTEAFF.

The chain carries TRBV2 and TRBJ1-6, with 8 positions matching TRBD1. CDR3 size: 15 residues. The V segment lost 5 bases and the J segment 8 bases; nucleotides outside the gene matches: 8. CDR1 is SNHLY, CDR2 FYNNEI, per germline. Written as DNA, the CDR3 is TGTGCCAGCAGTTCGACAGGGGTCTCGGATTCACCCCTCCACTTT. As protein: CASSSTGVSDSPLHF.

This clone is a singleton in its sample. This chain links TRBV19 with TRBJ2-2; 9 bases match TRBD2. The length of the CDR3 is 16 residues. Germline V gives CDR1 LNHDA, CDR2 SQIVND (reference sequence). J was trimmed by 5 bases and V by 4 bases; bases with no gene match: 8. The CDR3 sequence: CASSKRAGGATGELFF. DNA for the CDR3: TGTGCCAGTAGTAAAAGAGCGGGAGGAGCAACCGGGGAGCTGTTTTTT.

The CDR3 nucleotides read TGTGCCAGTAGTTTTACCGCGGGCTACGAGCAGTACTTC. Amino acids: CASSFTAGYEQYF. V gene TRBV19 combines with J gene TRBJ2-7, with a weak D call TRBD2 (5 bases). CDR3 size: 13 residues. Germline CDR1 is LNHDA and CDR2 is SQIVND (reference sequence). Trimming left V 5 bases short and J 3 bases short, with 11 bases between.

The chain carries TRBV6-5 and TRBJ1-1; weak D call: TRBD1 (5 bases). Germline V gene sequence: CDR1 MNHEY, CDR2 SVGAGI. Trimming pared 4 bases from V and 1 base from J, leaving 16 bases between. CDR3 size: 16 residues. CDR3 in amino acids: CASSFKGIGGNTEAFF. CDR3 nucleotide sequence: TGTGCCAGCAGTTTCAAGGGTATCGGGGGGAACACTGAAGCTTTCTTT.

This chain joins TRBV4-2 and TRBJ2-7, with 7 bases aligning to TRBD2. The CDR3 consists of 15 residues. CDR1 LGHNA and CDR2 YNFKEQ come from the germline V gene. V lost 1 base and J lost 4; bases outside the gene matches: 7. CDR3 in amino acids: CASSQVGGGGYEQYF. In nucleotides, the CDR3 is TGTGCCAGCAGCCAAGTAGGTGGCGGGGGATACGAGCAGTACTTC.

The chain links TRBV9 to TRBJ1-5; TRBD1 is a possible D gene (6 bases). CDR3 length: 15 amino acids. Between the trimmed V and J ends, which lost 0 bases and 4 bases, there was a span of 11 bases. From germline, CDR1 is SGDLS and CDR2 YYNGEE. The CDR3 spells CASSVAGVSNQPQHF. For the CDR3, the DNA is TGTGCCAGCAGCGTAGCAGGGGTCAGTAATCAGCCCCAGCATTTT.